A selection of T cell receptor beta chains follows, all from one sample in a study of blood T cells in healthy people across ages. MiXCR, run by TCRdb on the 5' RACE reads, gives a single entry per CDR3 protein. This table has about 1,600,000 distinct CDR3 sequences, roughly 45% appearing once. Material: blood. These receptors originate from a woman aged 18-35 years in good health. CDR3s include the opening cysteine and the closing phenylalanine or tryptophan. Each record gives: CDR3 protein, V gene, J gene.

CDR3: CAISESFGQLGYEQYF; V: TRBV10-3; J: TRBJ2-7
CDR3: CSAQDGNSPLHF; V: TRBV20-1; J: TRBJ1-6
CDR3: CASSLEGLPEYF; V: TRBV7-9; J: TRBJ2-3
CDR3: CASSESGASGLLYEQYF; V: TRBV10-1; J: TRBJ2-7
CDR3: CASRSRGGYTF; V: TRBV12-3/TRBV12-4; J: TRBJ1-2
CDR3: CASSVDQATNTEAFF; V: TRBV9; J: TRBJ1-1
CDR3: CASSPGLAGPQRDEQYF; V: TRBV7-6; J: TRBJ2-7
CDR3: CASSRQGGGNEQFF; V: TRBV3-1; J: TRBJ2-1
CDR3: CASRLRVDYGYTF; V: TRBV12-3/TRBV12-4; J: TRBJ1-2
CDR3: CANSPGHPEQYF; V: TRBV12-3/TRBV12-4; J: -